Included here is one T cell receptor beta chain sequence, with context. Antigen specificity is unknown. The source of the sample is a study of cytomegalovirus exposure and HLA in healthy donors. Whereas donors were nominally healthy upon sampling, unrecorded immune exposures were probable. Points from the study as a whole: The analysis excluded some indistinguishable V segments, including TRBV6-2 and TRBV6-3. In a later analysis, most CMV-associated TCR beta chains appeared HLA-restricted. For presence/absence analyses, sequencing depth was assumed to be roughly uniform across donors.

Vbeta (60) and Jbeta (13) primers were used in the PCR. Sequenced by immunoSEQ multiplex PCR; TCRdb stores in-frame clones only, minus some. Among under 200,000 clones, 68% were seen once, and the ten largest hold roughly 1.4%. CDR1 is SGHNT, CDR2 YYREEE, per germline (reference sequence). Losses at the gene ends were 4 bases for V and 5 bases for J; bases not matched to a gene: 12. This CDR3 is built from 16 residues. This TCR was sampled from a man aged 50 or older in good health and CMV-seronegative. The rearrangement uses TRBV5-4 and TRBJ2-3; 8 bases match TRBD2. The sequenced material came from PBMCs. CDR3 residues: CASSPAAGGRGDTQYF. In nucleotides, the CDR3 is TGTGCCAGCAGCCCAGCGGCGGGGGGCCGGGGAGATACGCAGTATTTT.